This TCR beta chain was captured by sequencing in a study of CD8 T cells in Susac syndrome. Roughly 0.45 to 1 ug RNA was reverse transcribed with random hexamers. TCRdb analysed the immunoSEQ multiplex PCR reads with MiXCR anew, one entry per CDR3 protein. The sample records 150,000 to 200,000 distinct CDR3 sequences, 92% being singletons. The CDR3 totals 17 residues. V shed 2 bases and J shed 0 bases, with 14 bases lying between them. Germline V gives CDR1 SEHNR, CDR2 FQNEAQ (reference sequence). The sequence derives from a human donor in good health. The chain has TRBV7-9 and TRBJ2-1; D may match TRBD1 or TRBD2 (6 bases each). Sequencing was performed on CD4+ T cells from PBMCs. CDR3 sequence: CASSLLQGLSSYNEQFF. In DNA form, the CDR3 reads TGTGCCAGCAGCTTATTACAGGGACTGAGCTCCTACAATGAGCAGTTCTTC.